What follows are 2 T cell receptor beta chains derived from one specimen sequenced in a study of radiation and T cells in renal cell carcinoma. Profiled with immunoSEQ multiplex PCR; TCRdb holds only in-frame clones, not every one. The table lists 120,000 to 150,000 clones, roughly 90% of them singletons. Time point in this sample: blood 4 weeks post-SBRT, at nephrectomy. Noted treatment: 15 Gy SBRT to primary tumor, nephrectomy 4 weeks later. The starting material was blood, obtained from a patient whose treatment included radiotherapy and nephrectomy. The receptors here all came from a woman between 45 and 65 years old with renal cell carcinoma.

The V and J genes are TRBV18 and TRBJ2-7, with D perhaps matching TRBD2 (6 bases). Germline values: CDR1 KGHSH, CDR2 LQKENI. V lost 3 bases to trimming and J lost 4 bases, with 16 bases between them. CDR3 length equals 15 residues. The CDR3 is CASSPLGTRVYEQYF. The CDR3, as DNA: TGTGCCAGCTCACCGCTAGGGACTCGTGTATACGAGCAGTACTTC.

The chain combines TRBV6-6 with TRBJ1-2, with D perhaps matching TRBD1 (6 bases). CDR3 length equals 16 residues. V shed 3 bases and J shed 6 bases, with 20 bases lying between them. Germline loops: CDR1 MNHNY, CDR2 SVGAGI (reference sequence). CDR3 in amino acids: CASSYPFVQGRNGYTF. CDR3 nucleotide sequence: TGTGCCAGCAGTTATCCTTTTGTGCAGGGGAGAAATGGCTACACCTTC.